The T cell receptor beta chain described here comes from a study of shared clonotypes between healthy human individuals. To note about this clone: The antigen is unknown. The sample has other DNA sequences that encode this CDR3 too.

V was pared by 1 base and J by 4 bases, with 5 bases between. CDR1 and CDR2 (germline): SGHTA, FQGNSA. The CDR3 is made up of 13 amino acids. Genomic DNA belonging to each subset was distributed in equal measure over several immunoSEQ plates. The assay was immunoSEQ multiplex PCR, and TCRdb's table has in-frame clones only and misses some. The table shows over a million clones, with 60% to 80% occurring only once. Study-wide findings and caveats: Sharing of clonotypes among donors was expected to vary with sequencing depth.

From CD4+ cells came CD45RA+ naive and CD45RA-negative memory subsets. The sample comprised memory CD4+ T cells sorted from blood. Subset: CD45RA-negative fraction. The rearrangement joins TRBV7-2 to TRBJ1-3; D is unresolved. The source of this sequence is a man between 18 and 35 years old in good health. The CDR3, as DNA: TGTGCCAGCAGCTTAGGATCAGGAAACACCATATATTTT. Translation gives CASSLGSGNTIYF. Looking up the rest from reference TRBV7-2 and TRBJ1-3 gives the full variable domain: GAGVSQSPSNKVTEKGKDVELRCDPISGHTALYWYRQSLGQGLEFLIYFQGNSAPDKSGLPSDRFSAERTGGSVSTLTIQRTQQEDSAVYLCASSLGSGNTIYFGEGSWLTVV.